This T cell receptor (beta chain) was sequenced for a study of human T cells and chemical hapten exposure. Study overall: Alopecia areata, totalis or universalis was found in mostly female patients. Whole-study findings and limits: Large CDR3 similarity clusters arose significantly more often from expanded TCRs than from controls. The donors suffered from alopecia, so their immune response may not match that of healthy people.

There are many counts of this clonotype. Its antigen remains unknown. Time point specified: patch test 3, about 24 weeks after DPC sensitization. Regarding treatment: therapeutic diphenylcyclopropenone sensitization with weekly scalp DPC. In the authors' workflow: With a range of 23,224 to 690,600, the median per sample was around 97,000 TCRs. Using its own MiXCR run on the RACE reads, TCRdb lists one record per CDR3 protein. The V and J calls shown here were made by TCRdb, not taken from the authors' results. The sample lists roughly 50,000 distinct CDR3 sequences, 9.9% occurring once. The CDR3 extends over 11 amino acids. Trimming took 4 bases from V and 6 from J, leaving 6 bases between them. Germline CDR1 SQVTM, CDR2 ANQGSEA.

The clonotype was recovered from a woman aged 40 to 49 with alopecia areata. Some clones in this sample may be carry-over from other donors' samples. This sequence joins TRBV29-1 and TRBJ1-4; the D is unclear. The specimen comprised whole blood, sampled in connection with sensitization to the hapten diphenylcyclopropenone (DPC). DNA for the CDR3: TGCAGCGTTGCCCAATATGAAAAACTGTTTTTT. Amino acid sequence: CSVAQYEKLFF.